This note documents a single TCR beta chain sequence. The data were produced by immunoSEQ multiplex PCR, yet TCRdb's version contains in-frame clones alone and is incomplete. The sample has 60,000 to 75,000 clones; approximately 84% are singletons. This CDR3 spans 17 amino acids. Germline assignment: CDR1 MNHEY and CDR2 SMNVEV (reference sequence). Trimming left V 6 bases short and J 3 bases short, with 21 bases between. The data belong to a study of T cells in localized non-small cell lung cancer. This sequence originates from a female donor older than 55 with stage I lung adenocarcinoma. This rearrangement joins TRBV27 to TRBJ1-5, with D perhaps matching TRBD1 (5 bases). Sequencing was performed on peripheral blood, taken before any cancer treatment. CDR3 residues: CASRRTLMTGPNQPQHF. The CDR3 nucleotides read TGTGCCAGCAGAAGAACTCTAATGACGGGACCCAATCAGCCCCAGCATTTT.